This TCR beta chain comes out of a study of molecular identifiers for immune sequencing clone quantification. V dropped 3 bases and J dropped 7 bases, with 15 bases sitting between them. Germline CDR1 is MGHRA and CDR2 is YSYEKL. The CDR3 length is 14 residues. Sorted cell numbers of roughly 18,000 to 1,000,000, with 10%, 30% or 50% RNA, served as input for naive CD8 libraries. TCRdb re-called the PCR reads with MiXCR, one entry per CDR3 protein. This repertoire shows fewer than 350,000 distinct CDR3 sequences, roughly a quarter found once; its top ten account for 0.7% to 0.95%. Overall study findings and caveats: Spiked TCR RNA from one Jurkat cell reportedly showed up when mixed among around 1 million naive cells. Clones above 20 RNA copies contained over 98% of effector molecules but under 1% of naive ones.

This clonotype was counted at least ten times. The antigen is unknown. The receptor comes from a human donor in good health. Some libraries in this study had Jurkat cell RNA spiked in. The chain carries TRBV4-1 and TRBJ2-5; a weak D match, TRBD2 (6 bases). The sequencing sample was made of naive CD8+ T cells from blood, with Jurkat cell RNA spiked in. Sample subset: FACS-sorted CD8+CD4-CCR7+CD45RA+ naive T cells. CDR3 DNA: TGCGCCAGCAGCCACGGCGGGGACCCGGCGACCCAGTACTTC. It is translated as CASSHGGDPATQYF.